Listed below are T cell receptor beta chains from one sample, sequenced in a study of blood T cells in healthy people across ages. MiXCR was run by TCRdb on the 5' RACE reads, yielding one entry per CDR3 protein. The sample yields some 690,000 distinct CDR3 sequences, around a fifth seen once. The specimen sequenced was blood. Receptor source: a man between 65 and 85 years old in good health. Each CDR3 is given with its conserved first and last residue. A D gene is named only where the DNA matches it firmly. Clone size is not always given. Where it is, it says once, few, many or a class for expanded clones.

j_call d_call v_call clone_size cdr3_aa cdr3_nt
TRBJ1-3 TRBD1 TRBV9 . CASSVAPGQGGNTIYF TGTGCCAGCAGCGTAGCTCCCGGACAGGGGGGAAACACCATATATTTT
TRBJ1-4 . TRBV20-1 few CSVFGSPGGKLFF TGCAGTGTCTTTGGCTCCCCCGGCGGAAAACTGTTTTTT
TRBJ2-3 . TRBV7-7 few CASTLGTASTDTQYF TGTGCCAGCACCCTAGGAACGGCTAGCACAGATACGCAGTATTTT
TRBJ2-1 TRBD1 TRBV20-1 . CSARDRGFRNEQFF TGCAGTGCTAGAGACAGGGGGTTCAGGAATGAGCAGTTCTTC
TRBJ2-1 TRBD2 TRBV9 few CASSISGGAFDEQFF TGTGCCAGCAGCATTAGCGGGGGGGCCTTCGATGAGCAGTTCTTC
TRBJ2-3 . TRBV12-3/TRBV12-4 . CASSPSWGATSTDTQYF TGTGCCAGCAGTCCGTCCTGGGGCGCAACTAGCACAGATACGCAGTATTTT
TRBJ2-4 TRBD1 TRBV2 . CASSDARGLPNIQYF TGTGCCAGCAGTGACGCCAGGGGGCTCCCAAACATTCAGTACTTC
TRBJ2-1 . TRBV29-1 few CSVDVSRGEQFF TGCAGCGTTGACGTGTCTCGGGGTGAGCAGTTCTTC
TRBJ2-5 TRBD2 TRBV7-2 few CASSLGVLASGVGETQYF TGTGCCAGCAGCTTAGGGGTTCTAGCTAGCGGGGTGGGGGAGACCCAGTACTTC
TRBJ1-2 . TRBV3-1 . CASGGDYGYTF TGTGCCAGCGGGGGGGACTATGGCTACACCTTC
TRBJ2-3 TRBD2 TRBV3-1 many CASSPGGGRTDTQYF TGTGCCAGCAGCCCGGGAGGCGGGAGAACAGATACGCAGTATTTT
TRBJ1-1 TRBD1 TRBV7-9 few CASSSDREGAFF TGTGCCAGCAGCTCCGACAGGGAGGGAGCTTTCTTT
TRBJ2-5 . TRBV7-2 few CASSLPPVQETQYF TGTGCCAGCAGCCTACCCCCGGTCCAAGAGACCCAGTACTTC
TRBJ2-5 TRBD1 TRBV7-6 few CASSLGTGARETQYF TGTGCCAGCAGCTTGGGTACAGGGGCGAGGGAGACCCAGTACTTC
TRBJ2-3 . TRBV3-1 . CASRLGRVAATDTQYF TGTGCCAGCAGATTAGGGCGAGTAGCGGCCACAGATACGCAGTATTTT
TRBJ2-5 . TRBV5-1 few CASSFSTDLQLQETQYF TGCGCCAGCAGCTTTTCAACCGACCTACAGTTACAAGAGACCCAGTACTTC
TRBJ1-5 TRBD1 TRBV6-1 . CASSLGQGASGNQPQHF TGTGCCAGCAGCCTAGGACAGGGGGCCTCGGGCAATCAGCCCCAGCATTTT
TRBJ2-5 TRBD2 TRBV29-1 . CSVSSLAGGETQYF TGCAGCGTCTCTTCACTAGCGGGGGGTGAGACCCAGTACTTC
TRBJ1-6 . TRBV9 . CASSVATGYSPLHF TGTGCCAGCAGCGTAGCTACGGGTTATTCACCCCTCCACTTT
TRBJ2-5 TRBD2 TRBV20-1 . CSAGGLAGQETQYF TGCAGTGCTGGAGGACTAGCGGGACAAGAGACCCAGTACTTC
TRBJ2-1 . TRBV11-2 . CAGSLDLRDTEQFF TGTGCCGGCAGCTTAGATCTAAGGGACACTGAGCAGTTCTTC
TRBJ2-4 . TRBV7-2 many CASSLGNSQNIQYF TGTGCCAGCAGCTTAGGCAACTCCCAAAACATTCAGTACTTC
TRBJ2-5 TRBD2 TRBV19 few CATSGGRLETQYF TGTGCCACCAGCGGGGGGCGGTTGGAGACCCAGTACTTC
TRBJ1-5 . TRBV20-1 . CSARTLGPQHF TGCAGTGCTAGAACCCTGGGACCCCAGCATTTT
TRBJ2-4 . TRBV12-3/TRBV12-4 . CASSSPGARVDIQYF TGTGCCAGCAGTTCCCCCGGGGCCAGGGTTGACATTCAGTACTTC
TRBJ1-1 . TRBV5-1 . CASSLEGTTEAFF TGCGCCAGCAGCTTGGAGGGAACAACAGAAGCTTTCTTT